This TCR beta chain comes out of a study of T cell clonotyping in hematopoietic cell transplantation. V shed 3 bases, J shed 3 bases, and the junction held 6 bases outside the gene matches. The CDR3 runs to 15 residues. Looked up from germline, CDR1 is LGHNA and CDR2 is YNFKEQ. This clone was seen only once. Recipient blood drawn about 28 days pretransplant and days 30, 100, 180 after. This table comes from immunoSEQ multiplex PCR, and its TCRdb copy is limited to in-frame clones, with some not included. The top ten hold approximately 0.88% of the sample, which has roughly 4,000 clones, around 93% seen once.

The chain links TRBV4-2 to TRBJ1-1, with 8 bases lining up with TRBD1. The source is a male patient aged 45-60 years who had an allogeneic stem cell transplant from a related donor, so the T cells may come from the graft donor. Some clones in this sample may be carry-over from other donors' samples. The starting material was PBMCs, obtained 30 days after allogeneic stem cell transplant. CDR3 protein: CASSQADRVDTEAFF. The CDR3 DNA sequence: TGTGCCAGCAGCCAGGCGGACAGGGTGGACACTGAAGCTTTCTTT.